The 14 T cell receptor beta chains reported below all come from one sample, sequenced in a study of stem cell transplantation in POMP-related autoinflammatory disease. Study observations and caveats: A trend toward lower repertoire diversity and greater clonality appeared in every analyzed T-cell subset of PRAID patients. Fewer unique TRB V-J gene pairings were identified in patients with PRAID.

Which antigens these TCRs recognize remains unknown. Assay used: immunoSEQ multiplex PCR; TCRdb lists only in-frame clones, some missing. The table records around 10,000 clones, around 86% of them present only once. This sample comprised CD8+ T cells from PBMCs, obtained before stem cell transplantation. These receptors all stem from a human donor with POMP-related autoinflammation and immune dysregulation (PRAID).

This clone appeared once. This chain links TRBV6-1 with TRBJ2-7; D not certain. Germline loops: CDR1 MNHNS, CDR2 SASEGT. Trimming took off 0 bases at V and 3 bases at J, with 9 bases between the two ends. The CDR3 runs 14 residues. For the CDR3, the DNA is TGTGCCAGCAGTGAAGCAGGGCGATACTACGAGCAGTACTTC. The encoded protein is CASSEAGRYYEQYF.

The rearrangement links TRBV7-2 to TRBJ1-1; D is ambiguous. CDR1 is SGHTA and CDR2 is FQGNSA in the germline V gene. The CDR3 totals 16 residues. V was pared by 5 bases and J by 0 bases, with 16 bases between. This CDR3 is CASSPPGLGMNTEAFF. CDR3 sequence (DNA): TGTGCCAGCAGCCCCCCGGGCCTAGGGATGAACACTGAAGCTTTCTTT.

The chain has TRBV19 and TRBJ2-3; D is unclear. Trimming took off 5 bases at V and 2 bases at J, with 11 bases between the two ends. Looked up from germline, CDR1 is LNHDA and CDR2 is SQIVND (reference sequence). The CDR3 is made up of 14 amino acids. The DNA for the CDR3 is TGTGCCAGTAGTCCCTATACAAACACAGATACGCAGTATTTT. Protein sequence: CASSPYTNTDTQYF. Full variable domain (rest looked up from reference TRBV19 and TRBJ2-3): DGGITQSPKYLFRKEGQNVTLSCEQNLNHDAMYWYRQDPGQGLRLIYYSQIVNDFQKGDIAEGYSVSREKKESFPLTVTSAQKNPTAFYLCASSPYTNTDTQYFGPGTRLTVL.

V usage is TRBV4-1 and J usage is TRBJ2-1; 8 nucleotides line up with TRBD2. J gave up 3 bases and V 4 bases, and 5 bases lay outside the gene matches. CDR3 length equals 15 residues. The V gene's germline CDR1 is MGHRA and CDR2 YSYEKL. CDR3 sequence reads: CASSPETSDYNEQFF. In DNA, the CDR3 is TGCGCCAGCAGCCCCGAGACTAGCGACTACAATGAGCAGTTCTTC.

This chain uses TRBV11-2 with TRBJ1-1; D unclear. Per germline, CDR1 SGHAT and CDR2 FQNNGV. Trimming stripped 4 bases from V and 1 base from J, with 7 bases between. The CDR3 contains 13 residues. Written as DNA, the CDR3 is TGTGCCAGCAGCTGGGCAGGGAACACTGAAGCTTTCTTT. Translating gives CASSWAGNTEAFF.

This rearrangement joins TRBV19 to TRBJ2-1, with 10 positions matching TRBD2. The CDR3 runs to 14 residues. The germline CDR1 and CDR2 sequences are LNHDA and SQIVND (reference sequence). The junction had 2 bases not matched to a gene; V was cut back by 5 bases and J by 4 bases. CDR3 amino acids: CASSLAGVYNEQFF. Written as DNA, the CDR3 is TGTGCCAGTAGTCTAGCGGGAGTATACAATGAGCAGTTCTTC. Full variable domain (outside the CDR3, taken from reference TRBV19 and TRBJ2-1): DGGITQSPKYLFRKEGQNVTLSCEQNLNHDAMYWYRQDPGQGLRLIYYSQIVNDFQKGDIAEGYSVSREKKESFPLTVTSAQKNPTAFYLCASSLAGVYNEQFFGPGTRLTVL.

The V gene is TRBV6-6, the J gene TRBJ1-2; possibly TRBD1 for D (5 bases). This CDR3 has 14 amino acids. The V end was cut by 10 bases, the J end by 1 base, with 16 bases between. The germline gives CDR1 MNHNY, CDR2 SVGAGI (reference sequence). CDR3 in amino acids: CATFGGRLNYGYTF. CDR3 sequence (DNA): TGTGCCACCTTTGGGGGAAGGCTTAACTATGGCTACACCTTC.

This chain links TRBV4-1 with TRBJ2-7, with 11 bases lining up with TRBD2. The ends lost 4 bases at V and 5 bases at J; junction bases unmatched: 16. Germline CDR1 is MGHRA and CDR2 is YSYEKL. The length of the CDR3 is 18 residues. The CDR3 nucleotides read TGCGCCAGCAGCCGGACTCTTCTAGCGGGAGGCCCAATAAACGAGCAGTACTTC. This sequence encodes CASSRTLLAGGPINEQYF.

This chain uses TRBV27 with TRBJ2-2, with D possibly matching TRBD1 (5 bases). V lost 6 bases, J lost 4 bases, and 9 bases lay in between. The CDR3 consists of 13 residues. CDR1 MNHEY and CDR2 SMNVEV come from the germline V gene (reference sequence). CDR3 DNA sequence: TGTGCCAGCAGCGTAGGGGTCACCGGGGAGCTGTTTTTT. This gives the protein CASSVGVTGELFF.

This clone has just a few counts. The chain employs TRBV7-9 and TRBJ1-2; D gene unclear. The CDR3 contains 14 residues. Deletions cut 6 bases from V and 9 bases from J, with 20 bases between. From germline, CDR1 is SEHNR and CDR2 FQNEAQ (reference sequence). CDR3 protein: CASSHGPPSQSYTF. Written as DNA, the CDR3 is TGTGCCAGCAGTCATGGACCCCCTTCGCAAAGCTACACCTTC.

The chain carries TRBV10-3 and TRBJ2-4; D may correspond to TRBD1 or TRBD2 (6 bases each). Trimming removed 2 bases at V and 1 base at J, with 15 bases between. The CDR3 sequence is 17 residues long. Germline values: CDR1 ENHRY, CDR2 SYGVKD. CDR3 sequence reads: CAISEKGGTYAKNIQYF. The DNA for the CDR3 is TGTGCCATCAGTGAGAAAGGGGGGACCTACGCCAAAAACATTCAGTACTTC.

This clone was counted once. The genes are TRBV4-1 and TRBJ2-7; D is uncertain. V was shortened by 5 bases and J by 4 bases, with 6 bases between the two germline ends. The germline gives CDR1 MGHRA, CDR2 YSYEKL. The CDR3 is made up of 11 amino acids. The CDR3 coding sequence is TGCGCCAGCAGCGACGCATACGAGCAGTACTTC. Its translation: CASSDAYEQYF.

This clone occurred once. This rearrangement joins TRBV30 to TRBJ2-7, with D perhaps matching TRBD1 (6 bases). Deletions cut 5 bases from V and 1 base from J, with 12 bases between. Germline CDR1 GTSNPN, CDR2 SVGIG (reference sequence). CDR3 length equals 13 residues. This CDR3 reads CAWARGDSYEQYF. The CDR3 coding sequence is TGTGCCTGGGCCAGGGGCGATTCCTACGAGCAGTACTTC.

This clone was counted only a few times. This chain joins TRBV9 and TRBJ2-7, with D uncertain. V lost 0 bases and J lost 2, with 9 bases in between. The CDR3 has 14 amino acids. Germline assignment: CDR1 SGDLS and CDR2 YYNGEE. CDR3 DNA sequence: TGTGCCAGCAGCGTAGACAGTTTAGCCTACGAGCAGTACTTC. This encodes CASSVDSLAYEQYF. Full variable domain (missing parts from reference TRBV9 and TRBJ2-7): DSGVTQTPKHLITATGQRVTLRCSPRSGDLSVYWYQQSLDQGLQFLIQYYNGEERAKGNILERFSAQQFPDLHSELNLSSLELGDSALYFCASSVDSLAYEQYFGPGTRLTVT.